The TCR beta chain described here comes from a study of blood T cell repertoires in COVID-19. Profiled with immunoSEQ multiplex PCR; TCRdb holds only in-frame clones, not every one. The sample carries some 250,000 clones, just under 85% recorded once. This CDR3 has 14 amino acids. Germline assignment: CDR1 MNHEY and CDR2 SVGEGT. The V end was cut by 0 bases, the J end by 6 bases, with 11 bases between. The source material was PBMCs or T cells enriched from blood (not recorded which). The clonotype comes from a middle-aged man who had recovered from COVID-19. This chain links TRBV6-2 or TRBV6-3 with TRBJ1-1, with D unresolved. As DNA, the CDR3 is TGTGCCAGCAGTTACTCGAGAACCTTCCCTGAAGCTTTCTTT. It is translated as CASSYSRTFPEAFF.